The clone carrying this T cell receptor (beta chain) was counted between two and nine times. Antigen: not known. This sample is part of a study of cytomegalovirus exposure and HLA in healthy donors. About the research overall: Of 300 to 500 genotyped donors, about 81% clustered with self-reported Caucasian donors. Study findings and constraints: Three chains tied to CMV proved CMV antigen-specific in vitro. In presence/absence analyses, roughly uniform sequencing depth across donors was assumed.

The PCR contained 60 Vbeta and 13 Jbeta primers. Repertoires were generated with immunoSEQ multiplex PCR, while TCRdb's copy carries only in-frame clones and drops some. The sample lists about 150,000 clones, around 79% occurring once. The CDR3 loop spans 16 amino acids. V lost 5 bases to trimming and J lost 5 bases; unmatched junction nucleotides: 11. Germline assignment: CDR1 MDHEN and CDR2 SYDVKM. This chain joins TRBV28 and TRBJ2-5, with 10 nucleotides matching TRBD1. The source material was PBMCs. The receptor was derived from a man aged 18 to 30 in good health and CMV-seronegative. In DNA form, the CDR3 reads TGTGCCAGCAGTGAAACCGGGACAGGGGACGGGGAGACCCAGTACTTC. Protein: CASSETGTGDGETQYF.